This paragraph reports one T cell receptor beta chain. It lacks a known antigen. The sample holds no much larger clone one base away, and base qualities are not on file. The CDR3 starts with the cysteine, ends with the phenylalanine, and has 14 residues. Only CDR3 DNA remains: 42 bases, in frame from the first base. V is shortened by 2 bases, J by 2 bases, and the region joining them spans 4 bases. The germline V gene specifies SNHLY as CDR1 and FYNNEI as CDR2. The sample's treatment or condition label, decoded: approximately 9-day PBMC culture with coronavirus spike peptide pools or control peptides (ViraFEST assay). To expand antigen-specific T cells with peptide pools and then pick out the expanded clonotypes through TCR sequencing, the study relied on the ViraFEST assay. Positive SARS-CoV-2 PCR tests in the convalescent patients dated from March to December 2020, before Alpha, Beta and Delta variants emerged in the United States. Each well held around 1.9 million PBMCs cultured with 9 to 10 ug/ml peptide pools in IMDM containing around 4.5% human AB serum and 8 to 10 IU/ml IL-2. On days 3 and 7, half of the culture medium was replaced with fresh IL-2-containing medium. CD4+ T cells were isolated after around 11 days of culture through negative selection using the EasySep CD4+ T cell isolation kit. Ficoll-Paque Plus gradient centrifugation was used to isolate PBMCs from whole blood, and the isolated PBMCs were then either used fresh or cryopreserved at -140C. Each culture condition was generally run in triplicate wells.

These data belong to a study of vaccination and CD4 T cells after COVID-19 (dated by TCRdb to between 2022 and 2023). Background for the entire study: Convalescent patients had a positive SARS-CoV-2 result on nasal swab PCR, and of these patients, several had mild disease and one had severe disease. Participants received two doses of either the Pfizer-BioNTech BNT162b2 vaccine (n=8) or the Moderna mRNA-1273 vaccine (n=2). Post-COVID blood samples were collected from convalescent patients a median of roughly 100 days after diagnosis, with a range of about 30 to 161 days. The convalescent cohort included six males and four females, with two Hispanic individuals, seven Caucasians, two Asians and one multiracial person. Overlapping spike peptide pools from SARS-CoV-2 and from the common cold coronaviruses HCoV-NL63, HCoV-OC43 and HCoV-229E were used as culture stimuli. Post-vaccine blood samples were taken a median of about 70 days after the second vaccine dose, with a range of 14 to 241 days. Control cultures received a CEFX viral epitope pool as the positive control, an HIV-1 Nef peptide pool as the negative control, or no peptide. In under twelve COVID-19 convalescent patients and a few infection-naive healthy vaccine recipients, researchers compared the spike-specific CD4+ TCR repertoire from before mRNA vaccination with the repertoire from after.

The protocol used for the library was PCR. At the Johns Hopkins FTIC core, DNA from the cultured CD4+ T cells underwent TCR sequencing with the Oncomine TCR Beta short-read assay. The QIAamp micro DNA kit was used to extract genomic DNA from the cultured CD4+ T cells. Oncomine TCR Beta libraries from cultured CD4+ T cells were pooled with unique dual indexes and sequenced on an Illumina iSeq 100. Per the authors' processing: Non-productive sequences were filtered out, and CDR3s that did not start with C, did not end with F or W, or were shorter than 7 amino acids were discarded. Antigen-specific clonotypes were identified using the MANAFEST web application through comparison of peptide-stimulated wells with reference and other culture wells. An FDR below 0.05, an odds ratio above 5, and a productive frequency above 0.1% in at least two of three replicate wells were required for clones to be considered positive. Clonotypes that were significantly expanded in both SARS-CoV-2 spike wells and at least one common cold coronavirus spike condition were defined as cross-reactive. Levenshtein distances (stringdist) and unrooted phylogenetic trees (ape) in R version 3.6.1 were used to assess CDR3 homology. The raw public reads went through TCRdb reprocessing: fastp at Q25, MiXCR clone calling, in-frame beta chains kept. Merged by CDR3 protein, the rows form single entries marked with the most common genes and DNA. The V and J calls and clone size come from TCRdb's table, not from the authors' own analysis. This sample holds more than 4,500 distinct CDR3 sequences; around 40% were observed only once. The top ten hold 30% to 40% of the sample.

Overall study outcomes, separate from this receptor: Relatively few convalescent patients were included in the study, and early timepoints after natural infection were not analyzed. In convalescent patients, nearly all vaccine-specific clones (304 of 307) were found to be mono-reactive for SARS-CoV-2 spike rather than cross-reactive with common cold coronaviruses. Among the post-vaccine SARS-CoV-2-reactive clones in convalescent patients, a median approximately 86% showed up only after vaccination, which suggests vaccine-specific priming. Although the median number of SARS-CoV-2-reactive clonotypes went up from approximately 20 after infection to 38 after vaccination, the increase was not significant.

The rearrangement combines TRBV2 with TRBJ2-6; no D gene can be assigned with confidence. The sequence came from a human donor who had recovered from COVID-19. Specimen: CD4+ T cells from blood, cultured in vitro. The CDR3 reads as follows: CASSELTGANVLTF. The DNA reads as follows: TGTGCCAGCAGTGAACTAACTGGGGCCAACGTCCTGACTTTC.